These 2 T cell receptor beta chains were all obtained from the same sample, sequenced in a study of vaccination and CD4 T cells after COVID-19. These TCRs are of unknown antigen specificity. Treatment here: roughly 10-day PBMC culture with coronavirus spike peptide pools or control peptides (ViraFEST assay). Oncomine TCR Beta short-read sequencing was applied to DNA from cultured CD4+ T cells. TCRdb re-called the PCR reads through MiXCR, storing one row per CDR3 protein. Among under 20,000 distinct CDR3 sequences listed, roughly 49% were seen once. This specimen was CD4+ T cells from blood, cultured in vitro, taken before SARS-CoV-2 vaccination. These TCRs come from a human donor who had recovered from COVID-19.

The rearrangement links TRBV6-1 to TRBJ2-5; tentatively, D is TRBD2 (5 bases). V was clipped by 2 bases and J by 14 bases, with 12 bases between them. This CDR3 has 11 residues. The V gene's germline CDR1 is MNHNS and CDR2 SASEGT. The CDR3 bases are TGTGCCAGCAGTGAAACTAGTCCCCCTTACTTC. Translation gives CASSETSPPYF.

The chain employs TRBV21-1 and TRBJ2-7. TRBV21-1 is a recognized pseudogene. This CDR3 region has 11 residues. The CDR3 loop is CAGTMVYEQYF. The CDR3 DNA is TGTGCCGGTACCATGGTCTACGAGCAGTACTTC.